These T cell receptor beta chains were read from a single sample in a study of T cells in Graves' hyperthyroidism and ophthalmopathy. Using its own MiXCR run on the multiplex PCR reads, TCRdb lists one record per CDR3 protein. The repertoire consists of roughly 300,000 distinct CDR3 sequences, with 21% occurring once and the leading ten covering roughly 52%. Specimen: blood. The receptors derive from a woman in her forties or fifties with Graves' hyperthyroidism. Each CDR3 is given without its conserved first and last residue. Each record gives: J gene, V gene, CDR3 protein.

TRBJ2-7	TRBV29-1	SVEDRRGEQY
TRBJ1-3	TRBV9	ASSGTDGNSGNTIY
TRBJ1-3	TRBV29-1	SVPVPPGNTIY
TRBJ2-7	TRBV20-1	SASRSGLTYEQY
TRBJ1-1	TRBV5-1	ASSLDGGRLNTEAF
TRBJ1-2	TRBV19	ASTLDGQGAGYYGYT
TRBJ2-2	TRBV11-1	ASSLAPRGNTGELF
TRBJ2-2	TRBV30	AWSFLRGGTGELF
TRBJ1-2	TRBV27	ASSLSSSGTGPYGYT
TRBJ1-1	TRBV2	ASSWGRPLTEAF
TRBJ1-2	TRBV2	ASAGLPSANYGYT
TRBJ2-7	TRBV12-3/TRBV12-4	ASTSQLDSYEQY
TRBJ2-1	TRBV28	ASSSDSNNEQF